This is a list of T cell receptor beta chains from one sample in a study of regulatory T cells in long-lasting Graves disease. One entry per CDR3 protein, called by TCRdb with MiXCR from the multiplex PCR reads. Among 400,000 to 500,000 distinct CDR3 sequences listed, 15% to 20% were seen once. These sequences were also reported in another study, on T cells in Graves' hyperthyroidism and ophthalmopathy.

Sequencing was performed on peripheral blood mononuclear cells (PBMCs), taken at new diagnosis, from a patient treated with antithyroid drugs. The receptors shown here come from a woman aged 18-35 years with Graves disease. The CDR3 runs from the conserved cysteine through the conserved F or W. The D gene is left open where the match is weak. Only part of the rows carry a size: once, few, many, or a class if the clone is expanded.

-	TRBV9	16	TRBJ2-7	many	CASSVAGDARPYEQYF	TGTGCCAGCAGCGTAGCGGGGGACGCCAGGCCCTACGAGCAGTACTTC
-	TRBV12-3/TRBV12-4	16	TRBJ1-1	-	CASSPYGGGVNTEAFF	TGCGCCAGCAGCCCCTATGGAGGGGGAGTGAACACTGAAGCTTTCTTT
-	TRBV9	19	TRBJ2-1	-	CASSVSRFPGDGAYNEQFF	TGTGCCAGCAGCGTATCTCGGTTCCCTGGAGACGGGGCCTACAATGAGCAGTTCTTC
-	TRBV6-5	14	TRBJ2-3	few	CASSFLLSKDTQYF	TGTGCCAGCAGTTTTTTACTTAGCAAAGATACGCAGTATTTT
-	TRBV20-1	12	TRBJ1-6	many	CSAGTTNSPLHF	TGCAGTGCGGGGACCACTAATTCACCCCTCCACTTT
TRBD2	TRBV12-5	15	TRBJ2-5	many	CASGPGLAGYETQYF	TGTGCTAGTGGTCCGGGACTAGCGGGATATGAGACCCAGTACTTC
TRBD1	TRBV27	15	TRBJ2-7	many	CASSWGQGRSNEQYF	TGTGCCAGCAGTTGGGGACAGGGTAGATCTAACGAGCAGTACTTC
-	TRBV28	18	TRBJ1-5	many	CASSLWIGGVIIDQPQHF	TGTGCCAGCAGTTTATGGATAGGGGGGGTTATAATTGATCAGCCCCAGCATTTT
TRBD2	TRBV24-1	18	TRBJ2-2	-	CATSDLASGGKITGELFF	TGTGCCACCAGTGATCTCGCTAGCGGGGGAAAAATAACCGGGGAGCTGTTTTTT
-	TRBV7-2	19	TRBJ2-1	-	CASSPSPGVGRWGDNEQFF	TGTGCCAGCAGCCCAAGTCCCGGGGTCGGACGGTGGGGTGACAATGAGCAGTTCTTC
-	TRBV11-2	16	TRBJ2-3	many	CASSPLAGTSTDTQYF	TGTGCCAGCAGCCCACTCGCCGGGACTAGCACAGATACGCAGTATTTT
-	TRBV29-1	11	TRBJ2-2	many	CSAHHTGELFF	TGCAGCGCCCATCACACCGGGGAGCTGTTTTTT
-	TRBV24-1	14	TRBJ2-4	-	CATSVGDSKNIQYF	TGTGCCACCAGTGTGGGGGACTCCAAAAACATTCAGTACTTC
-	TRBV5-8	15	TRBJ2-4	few	CASSLPGTPGNIQYF	TGTGCCAGCAGCTTGCCCGGGACGCCCGGAAACATTCAGTACTTC
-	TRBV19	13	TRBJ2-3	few	CASSKRNPDTQYF	TGTGCCAGTAGTAAGCGAAACCCAGATACGCAGTATTTT
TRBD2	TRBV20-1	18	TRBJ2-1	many	CSARDSGTSGDSYNEQFF	TGCAGTGCTAGAGATTCCGGGACTAGCGGTGACTCCTACAATGAGCAGTTCTTC
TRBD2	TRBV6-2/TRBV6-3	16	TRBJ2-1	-	CASSYYATSEYNEQFF	TGTGCCAGCAGTTACTACGCGACTAGCGAATACAATGAGCAGTTCTTC